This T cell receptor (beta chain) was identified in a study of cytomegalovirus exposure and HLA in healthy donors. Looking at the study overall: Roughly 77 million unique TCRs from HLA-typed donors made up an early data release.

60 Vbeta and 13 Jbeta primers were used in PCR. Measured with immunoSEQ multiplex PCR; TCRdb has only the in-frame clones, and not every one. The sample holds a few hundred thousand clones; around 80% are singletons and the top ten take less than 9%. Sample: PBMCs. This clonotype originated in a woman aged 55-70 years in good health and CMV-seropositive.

The CDR3 nucleotides read TGTGCCAGCAGCCCGGGACAGGGGGCTTGGAATGGCTACACCTTC. It translates to CASSPGQGAWNGYTF. The genes are TRBV7-9 and TRBJ1-2; 12 nucleotides line up with TRBD1. With 5 bases clipped from V and 6 bases from J, the junction kept 7 bases outside the gene matches. Germline V gives CDR1 SEHNR, CDR2 FQNEAQ (reference sequence). The CDR3 runs to 15 residues. Supplemented by reference TRBV7-9 and TRBJ1-2, the full variable domain reads DTGVSQNPRHKITKRGQNVTFRCDPISEHNRLYWYRQTLGQGPEFLTYFQNEAQLEKSRLLSDRFSAERPKGSFSTLEIQRTEQGDSAMYLCASSPGQGAWNGYTFGSGTRLTVV.